The clone carrying this T cell receptor (beta chain) was detected only a few times. The CDR3 is 14 residues long. V trimming: 8 bases; J trimming: 4 bases; junction bases outside the gene matches: 9. The germline CDR1 and CDR2 sequences are MNHEY and SVGEGT. This specimen comes from a study of T-cell reconstitution after alpha-beta-depleted transplantation in children. Unique molecular identifiers were incorporated into the prepared TCRbeta library. MiXCR was run by TCRdb on the PCR reads, yielding one entry per CDR3 protein. This sample has some 340,000 distinct CDR3 sequences; approximately 10% occur once, and the top ten carry 2% to 3%.

The chain is built from TRBV6-2 or TRBV6-3 and TRBJ2-3, with TRBD2 matching over 7 bases. The input for sequencing was PBMCs from the stem cell graft donor, taken from the stem cell graft. This sequence originates from a human donor who donated a stem cell graft to a child with acute lymphoblastic leukemia. The CDR3 protein is CASGRGGSADTQYF. The CDR3 DNA is TGTGCCAGCGGTCGGGGCGGGAGCGCAGATACGCAGTATTTT.